The following is a TCR beta chain sequence with its context. In the study's own analysis: Nucleated cell number was recorded as an estimate derived from reference gene primer amplification. The assay was immunoSEQ multiplex PCR, and TCRdb's table has in-frame clones only and misses some. Clone size and the V and J calls come from that table; the DNA yielded D and trimming. The table shows under 150,000 clones, with around 76% occurring only once. Trimming cost V 2 bases and J 4 bases; bases outside gene matches: 8. The CDR3 contains 15 residues. CDR1 is SGHRS, CDR2 YFSETQ, per germline. The data were obtained in a study of blood T cell repertoires in COVID-19. Study overall: Collection of acute and convalescent COVID-19 samples took place in the United States, Italy and Spain. Nucleic acid was either cDNA or gDNA, and it came from T cells, B-cell-depleted T cells, or PBMCs.

The V call is TRBV5-1, the J call TRBJ2-5; 7 bases map to TRBD2. The sequenced material came from peripheral blood. The sequence derives from a man between 60 and 70 years old with acute or convalescent COVID-19. The CDR3: CASSLVGGSGETQYF. Here the CDR3 DNA reads TGCGCCAGCAGCTTAGTCGGCGGGAGTGGAGAGACCCAGTACTTC.